This TCR beta chain was profiled in a study of CD8 T cells in Susac syndrome. The multiple sclerosis control group was made up of treatment-naive patients with stable or active relapsing-remitting disease. TEMRA cells were FACS-enriched, while CD8+ and CD4+ T cells were negatively isolated. Germline CDR1 is SEHNR and CDR2 is FQNEAQ (reference sequence). Trimming took 5 bases from V and 5 from J; bases not matched to a gene: 8. CDR3 length equals 14 residues. The RNA input was roughly 0.45 to 1 ug, and it was reverse transcribed with random hexamers. The TCR beta CDR3 was amplified by immunoSEQ multiplex PCR across 54 Vbeta, 13 Jbeta. Each CDR3 protein gets one entry after TCRdb re-called the immunoSEQ multiplex PCR reads with MiXCR. This sample has more than 150,000 distinct CDR3 sequences, with about 94% found just once.

The source material was CD8+ T cells from PBMCs. V gene TRBV7-9 combines with J gene TRBJ1-1, with TRBD1 identical over 7 bases. The origin of this receptor is a human donor with multiple sclerosis. Here the CDR3 reads CASSPPTGRTEAFF. CDR3 DNA sequence: TGTGCCAGCAGCCCACCGACAGGGCGGACTGAAGCTTTCTTT.